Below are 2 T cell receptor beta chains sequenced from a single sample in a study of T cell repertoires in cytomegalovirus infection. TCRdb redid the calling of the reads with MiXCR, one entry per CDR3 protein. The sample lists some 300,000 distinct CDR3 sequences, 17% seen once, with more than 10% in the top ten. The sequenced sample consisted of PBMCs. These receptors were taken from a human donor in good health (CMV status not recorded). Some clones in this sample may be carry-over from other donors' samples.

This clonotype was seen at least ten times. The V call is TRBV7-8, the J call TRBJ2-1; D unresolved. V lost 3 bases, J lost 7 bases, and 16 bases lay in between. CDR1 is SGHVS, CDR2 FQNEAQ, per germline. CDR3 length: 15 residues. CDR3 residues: CASSLVGPFGNEQFF. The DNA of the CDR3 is TGTGCCAGCAGCTTGGTCGGACCTTTTGGGAATGAGCAGTTCTTC.

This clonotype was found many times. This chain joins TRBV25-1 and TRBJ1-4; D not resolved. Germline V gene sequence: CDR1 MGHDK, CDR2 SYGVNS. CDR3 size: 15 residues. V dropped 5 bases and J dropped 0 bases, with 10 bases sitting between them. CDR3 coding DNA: TGTGCCAGCAGTTACGGCTCGTCAACTAATGAAAAACTGTTTTTT. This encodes CASSYGSSTNEKLFF.